The 27 T cell receptor beta chains reported below all come from one sample, sequenced in a study of response to subunit inactivated influenza vaccine. Each CDR3 protein gets one entry after TCRdb re-called the RT-PCR reads with MiXCR. This repertoire shows hundreds of thousands of distinct CDR3 sequences, around 16% found once; its top ten account for roughly 12%. This specimen was PBMCs from blood, taken roughly 13 days after vaccination. The receptor set was obtained from a man aged 45-60 years who received an inactivated influenza vaccine.

This clonotype occurred a few times. The chain joins TRBV6-1 to TRBJ2-2, with 9 bases matching TRBD2. The CDR3 consists of 16 residues. Germline V lookup: CDR1 MNHNS, CDR2 SASEGT. The V gene end was trimmed by 6 bases and the J gene end by 7 bases; junction bases not matched to a gene: 12. The CDR3 spells CASSSGTSLRGGELFF. Written as DNA, the CDR3 is TGTGCCAGCAGCTCCGGGACTAGCCTAAGGGGCGGGGAGCTGTTTTTT.

CDR3: CSANPGHGKNIQYF. CDR3 bases: TGCAGTGCCAACCCGGGACATGGGAAAAACATTCAGTACTTC. The J gene is TRBJ2-4, the V gene TRBV20-1, with D tentatively TRBD1 (6 bases). The germline CDR1 and CDR2 sequences are DFQATT and SNEGSKA (reference sequence). The CDR3 spans 14 residues. The germline V and J ends were trimmed by 6 bases and 4 bases, with 16 bases remaining between them.

The genes are TRBV3-1 and TRBJ1-2, with D perhaps TRBD1 (5 bases). Germline loops: CDR1 LGHDT, CDR2 YNNKEL (reference sequence). This CDR3 has 14 amino acids. V gave up 4 bases and J gave up 5 bases, with 14 bases separating them. CDR3 DNA sequence: TGTGCCAGCAGCCGGGGAGGGGCGAGGTATGGCTACACCTTC. This codes for CASSRGGARYGYTF.

The chain employs TRBV7-8 and TRBJ1-6; D unclear. The CDR3 extends over 14 amino acids. The V end was cut by 0 bases, the J end by 5 bases, with 5 bases between. Germline V lookup: CDR1 SGHVS, CDR2 FQNEAQ. In nucleotides, the CDR3 is TGTGCCAGCAGCTTAGCCATAGATAATTCACCCCTCCACTTT. Its protein is CASSLAIDNSPLHF.

This clonotype was picked up a small number of times. CDR3 nucleotide sequence: TGCAGTGCTAGCAGGGGACAGATTAATTCACCCCTCCACTTT. It yields the protein CSASRGQINSPLHF. The rearrangement uses TRBV20-1 and TRBJ1-6; 7 bases are a match to TRBD1. The CDR3 runs 14 residues. Trimming at V came to 3 bases and at J to 6 bases, leaving 5 bases not matched to a gene. CDR1 and CDR2 from the germline V gene are DFQATT and SNEGSKA (reference sequence).

The rearrangement links TRBV3-1 to TRBJ2-1; TRBD1 matches 8 bases. The junction had 6 bases not matched to a gene; V was cut back by 0 bases and J by 5 bases. The germline V gene has CDR1 LGHDT and CDR2 YNNKEL (reference sequence). The CDR3 has 16 residues. CDR3 in amino acids: CASSQDPGGDNNEQFF. CDR3 nucleotides: TGTGCCAGCAGCCAAGACCCAGGGGGCGACAACAATGAGCAGTTCTTC.

This chain connects TRBV9 to TRBJ1-6; TRBD1 might be the D (6 bases). This CDR3 has 14 residues. CDR1 and CDR2 from the germline V gene are SGDLS and YYNGEE. V was pared by 4 bases and J by 4 bases, with 9 bases between. CDR3 sequence (DNA): TGTGCCAGCAGCATCGGACAGTATAATTCACCCCTCCACTTT. This sequence encodes CASSIGQYNSPLHF.

This clonotype appeared a few times. V and J are TRBV7-2 and TRBJ2-7, with D perhaps matching TRBD1 (6 bases). The germline V gene encodes CDR1 SGHTA and CDR2 FQGNSA. Deletions cut 1 base from V and 4 bases from J, with 14 bases between. The CDR3 has 15 residues. DNA of the CDR3: TGTGCCAGCAGCTTAGAGTTCAACAGGGCTTACGAGCAGTACTTC. Its translation: CASSLEFNRAYEQYF.

The chain couples TRBV6-1 to TRBJ2-7, with 8 bases lining up with TRBD1. Germline assignment: CDR1 MNHNS and CDR2 SASEGT. With V trimmed by 5 bases and J by 2 bases, 5 bases remained unmatched. CDR3 length equals 14 residues. The CDR3 sequence is CASSRGTGPYEQYF. The CDR3 nucleotides read TGTGCCAGCAGTCGAGGGACAGGTCCCTACGAGCAGTACTTC.

This clonotype has only a few counts. This chain links TRBV20-1 with TRBJ2-3, with 11 bases matching TRBD2. V lost 0 bases and J lost 0; bases outside the gene matches: 5. This CDR3 is 17 amino acids long. Per germline, CDR1 DFQATT and CDR2 SNEGSKA (reference sequence). The CDR3, as DNA: TGCAGTGCTAGAGACCCGGGGACTAGCGGTAGCACAGATACGCAGTATTTT. As protein: CSARDPGTSGSTDTQYF.

This clonotype came up a few times. This chain uses TRBV4-3 with TRBJ2-1, with 8 bases lining up with TRBD2. Germline V gene data show CDR1 as LGHNA and CDR2 as YSLEER. The CDR3 contains 16 residues. Trimming removed 0 bases from V and 5 bases from J; junction bases left unmatched: 6. The CDR3 DNA reads TGCGCCAGCAGCCAAGACGGGGGGGCAGCAAACAATGAGCAGTTCTTC. This codes for CASSQDGGAANNEQFF.

In its sample, this clonotype was seen many times. The junction departs from germline at one end; a sequencing error may be responsible. The chain's CDR3 is CASSLAVSSYNEQFF. CDR3 nucleotides: TGTGCCAGCAGCCTAGCGGTGAGCTCCTACAATGAGCAGTTCTTC. The chain combines TRBV7-2 with TRBJ2-1; 7 bases fit TRBD2. Germline CDR1 and CDR2: SGHTA and FQGNSA. The CDR3 has 15 amino acids.

The chain combines TRBV20-1 with TRBJ1-4; unclear D gene. Between the trimmed V and J ends, which lost 0 bases and 2 bases, there was a span of 4 bases. This CDR3 is 13 amino acids long. CDR1 is DFQATT, CDR2 SNEGSKA, per germline (reference sequence). CDR3 in amino acids: CSAREGTNEKLFF. In DNA, the CDR3 is TGCAGTGCTAGAGAAGGGACTAATGAAAAACTGTTTTTT.

The chain links TRBV30 to TRBJ1-1; D is uncertain. The V end was cut by 0 bases, the J end by 4 bases, with 15 bases between. The CDR3 is 15 residues long. The V gene's germline CDR1 is GTSNPN and CDR2 SVGIG (reference sequence). The CDR3 nucleotides are TGTGCCTGGAGTGTACTGGGAGGGTTGAGCACTGAAGCTTTCTTT. It encodes CAWSVLGGLSTEAFF. Drawing the rest from reference TRBV30 and TRBJ1-1, the complete variable domain is SQTIHQWPATLVQPVGSPLSLECTVEGTSNPNLYWYRQAAGRGLQLLFYSVGIGQISSEVPQNLSASRPQDRQFILSSKKLLLSDSGFYLCAWSVLGGLSTEAFFGQGTRLTVV.

The gene calls are TRBV5-1 and TRBJ1-1; TRBD1 might be the D (5 bases). There are 13 residues in the CDR3. Germline loops: CDR1 SGHRS, CDR2 YFSETQ. Deletions cut 2 bases from V and 5 bases from J, with 10 bases between. CDR3 sequence reads: CASSFGAETEAFF. The CDR3 nucleotides are TGCGCCAGCAGCTTCGGGGCTGAGACTGAAGCTTTCTTT.

In its sample, this clonotype was seen a few times. This chain uses TRBV5-1 with TRBJ1-1; D is uncertain. Per the germline V gene, CDR1 is SGHRS and CDR2 is YFSETQ. The V and J ends lost 3 bases and 6 bases respectively, with 18 bases between them. There are 15 residues in the CDR3. The CDR3 loop reads CASSYRPGPEAEAFF. In DNA, the CDR3 is TGCGCCAGCAGCTACCGACCGGGCCCCGAGGCTGAAGCTTTCTTT.

This clonotype was counted at least ten times. V is TRBV5-1 and J is TRBJ1-1; D unclear. Trimming cost V 3 bases and J 5 bases, with 14 bases left between them. Germline CDR1 SGHRS, CDR2 YFSETQ. The CDR3 totals 14 residues. The CDR3 spells CASSSQVTATEAFF. In DNA form, the CDR3 reads TGCGCCAGCAGCTCGCAGGTCACCGCTACTGAAGCTTTCTTT.

This rearrangement joins TRBV28 to TRBJ2-6; tentative D call: TRBD1 (5 bases). V shed 8 bases and J shed 4 bases, with 12 bases lying between them. CDR1 and CDR2 from the germline V gene are MDHEN and SYDVKM. The CDR3 spans 14 residues. CDR3 nucleotide sequence: TGTGCCAGCGGTTCAGGGTCAGGGGCCAACGTCCTGACTTTC. Translated: CASGSGSGANVLTF.

The chain recombines TRBV6-1 with TRBJ2-4, with TRBD2 matching over 12 bases. The V gene's germline CDR1 is MNHNS and CDR2 SASEGT. The CDR3 length is 15 residues. The junction had 2 bases not matched to a gene; V was cut back by 4 bases and J by 4 bases. The CDR3 DNA follows: TGTGCCAGCAGTGGGACTAGCGGGATGAAAAACATTCAGTACTTC. Its protein is CASSGTSGMKNIQYF.

The rearrangement uses TRBV7-9 and TRBJ1-4, with D unclear. This CDR3 has 16 amino acids. CDR1 is SEHNR, CDR2 FQNEAQ, per germline (reference sequence). V gave up 2 bases and J gave up 0 bases, with 10 bases separating them. The CDR3 is CASSLLSRTTNEKLFF. CDR3 nucleotides: TGTGCCAGCAGCTTACTTTCCAGAACAACTAATGAAAAACTGTTTTTT.

The rearrangement joins TRBV6-1 to TRBJ2-7; D possibly corresponds to TRBD1 (5 bases). Germline loops: CDR1 MNHNS, CDR2 SASEGT. The CDR3 loop spans 14 amino acids. The V end lost 2 bases, the J end lost 7 bases, and 15 bases lay between the germline ends. The CDR3 DNA is TGTGCCAGCAGTGAACCAGGGCCCCGAATTGAGCAGTACTTC. Encoded protein: CASSEPGPRIEQYF.

This clonotype was seen only a few times. The J gene is TRBJ2-2, the V gene TRBV5-1, with 8 bases aligning to TRBD1. J lost 6 bases, V lost 4 bases, and 5 bases had no gene match. The CDR3 spans 14 residues. Germline V gene data show CDR1 as SGHRS and CDR2 as YFSETQ. The CDR3 region is CASSATGAPGELFF. The CDR3 DNA reads as TGCGCCAGCAGCGCGACAGGGGCTCCCGGGGAGCTGTTTTTT.

Many counts were recorded for this clonotype. This chain links TRBV5-1 with TRBJ2-6; D not resolved. Germline CDR1 reads SGHRS; CDR2 reads YFSETQ. The CDR3 spans 14 residues. The ends were cut back, 0 bases at V and 2 bases at J, with 3 bases in the middle. CDR3 amino acids: CASSLGTGANVLTF. The DNA for the CDR3 is TGCGCCAGCAGCTTGGGAACTGGGGCCAACGTCCTGACTTTC.

This clonotype turned up a few times. For the CDR3, the DNA is TGTGCCAGCAGTTTGGGGACTACCGTCTTCAATGAGCAGTTCTTC. It yields the protein CASSLGTTVFNEQFF. The rearrangement joins TRBV28 to TRBJ2-1; 7 positions match TRBD2. CDR1 and CDR2 (germline): MDHEN, SYDVKM. The CDR3 is 15 amino acids. V was pared by 3 bases and J by 6 bases, with 8 bases of the junction left unmatched.

The V call is TRBV18, the J call TRBJ1-2; no firm D call. This CDR3 spans 15 amino acids. Germline CDR1 is KGHSH and CDR2 is LQKENI. Trimming cost V 2 bases and J 8 bases, with 18 bases left between them. The CDR3 region has the DNA TGTGCCAGCTCACCAGAGGACGCGGCCATGGAGGGCTACACCTTC. This encodes CASSPEDAAMEGYTF.

This clonotype came up many times. The chain joins TRBV7-8 to TRBJ1-3, with no clear D. The CDR3 covers 15 residues. Germline CDR1 is SGHVS and CDR2 is FQNEAQ. V lost 1 base and J 0 bases, leaving 7 bases between the germline ends. The CDR3 is CASSLGGSSGNTIYF. CDR3 nucleotide sequence: TGTGCCAGCAGCTTAGGGGGTTCCTCTGGAAACACCATATATTTT.

CDR3 DNA: TGCGCCAGCAATATGGGTGCCGGGGAGCTGTTTTTT. It codes for CASNMGAGELFF. The chain combines TRBV5-1 with TRBJ2-2; D unresolved. From germline, CDR1 is SGHRS and CDR2 YFSETQ. CDR3 length: 12 residues. Trimming took 6 bases from V and 6 from J, leaving 9 bases between them. Drawing the rest from reference TRBV5-1 and TRBJ2-2, the complete variable domain is KAGVTQTPRYLIKTRGQQVTLSCSPISGHRSVSWYQQTPGQGLQFLFEYFSETQRNKGNFPGRFSGRQFSNSRSEMNVSTLELGDSALYLCASNMGAGELFFGEGSRLTVL.